This T cell receptor beta chain derives from a study of CD8+ T cells in alopecia areata. Looking at the study overall: Oral tofacitinib (5 to 10 mg twice daily) was administered to treated patients. The protocol delivered tofacitinib for 6 to 18 months, then withdrew it for 6 months.

Treatment described: oral pan-JAK inhibitor, 5-10 mg twice daily. The authors sorted CD4+ and CD8+ T cells from PBMCs. Sequencing templates came from extracted RNA that was reverse transcribed into cDNA. The table came from immunoSEQ multiplex PCR; TCRdb's copy has only in-frame clones and leaves some out. The table has about 210,000 clones, around three fifths seen once. This clone occurred a few times. The antigen remains undetermined. Germline lookup yields CDR1 GTSNPN and CDR2 SVGIG (reference sequence). V dropped 0 bases and J dropped 2 bases, with 11 bases sitting between them. CDR3 length equals 15 residues. General study points: Among the top 100, expanded CD8+ clones were significantly decreased by tofacitinib, as was scalp clonality.

This chain uses TRBV30 with TRBJ1-5, with D hard to call. This TCR was sampled from a human donor with alopecia areata. The source was CD4+ T cells sorted from blood, collected at week 4, from a patient treated with tofacitinib. In DNA form, the CDR3 reads TGTGCCTGGAGTGTACCCGTGCGTGGCAATCAGCCCCAGCATTTT. Encoded protein: CAWSVPVRGNQPQHF.